Given below is one TCR beta chain in context. What it binds is unknown. This record belongs to a study of cytomegalovirus exposure and HLA in healthy donors. The overall study: Per a later analysis, the roughly 680 first-cohort and 95 to 150 validation repertoires shared one platform.

This table comes from immunoSEQ multiplex PCR, and its TCRdb copy is limited to in-frame clones, with some not included. The sample contains roughly 140,000 clones, around nine tenths of which appear only once. The study, taken as a whole, reports: Subsequent analysis of the approximately 110 validation repertoires found a tendency for first-cohort TCR clusters to co-occur. The study labeled around 160 TCR beta chains cytomegalovirus-associated.

Trimming stripped 1 base from V and 3 bases from J, with 8 bases between. This CDR3 contains 13 residues. CDR1 is SGHRS and CDR2 is YFSETQ in the germline V gene. The sequence derives from a woman aged 18-35 years in good health and CMV-seropositive. This chain connects TRBV5-1 to TRBJ2-7; D is uncertain. The sample comprised PBMCs. This CDR3 is CASSLSGDYEQYF. CDR3 DNA: TGCGCCAGCAGCTTGTCAGGCGACTACGAGCAGTACTTC.